A selection of T cell receptor beta chains follows, all from one sample in a study of T cell changes during pregnancy in multiple sclerosis. Only in-frame clones appear in the TCRdb table, and some are missing; sequencing was by immunoSEQ multiplex PCR. The table lists around 56,000 clones, roughly 90% of them singletons. The input for sequencing was peripheral blood, taken in the third trimester of pregnancy. The receptors stem from a female donor in good health, enrolled as a control in a pregnancy study. CDR3s include the opening cysteine and the closing phenylalanine or tryptophan. A D gene is named only where the DNA matches it firmly. Some rows have no size entry. The others give once, few or many, or a class for an expanded clone.

size	V	D	J	DNA	CDR3
-	TRBV9	-	TRBJ2-7	TGTGCCAGCAGCGCTGGTGGCAGGGTCTACGAGCAGTACTTC	CASSAGGRVYEQYF
-	TRBV2	-	TRBJ2-5	TGTGCCAGCACTTATCAGGGTGGGGAGACCCAGTACTTC	CASTYQGGETQYF
-	TRBV7-2	-	TRBJ1-5	TGTGCCAGCAGGGGAACAGGGTCCAATCAGCCCCAGCATTTT	CASRGTGSNQPQHF
-	TRBV5-6	-	TRBJ1-1	TGTGCCAGCAGCTTGGTTTTAGCGGTTGGCGCGGACACTGAAGCTTTCTTT	CASSLVLAVGADTEAFF
-	TRBV5-1	TRBD2	TRBJ2-7	TGCGCCAGCCCGAGGGAGGGCGAACACCTTAAATCCTACGAGCAGTACTTC	CASPREGEHLKSYEQYF
-	TRBV10-3	TRBD1	TRBJ2-3	TGTGCCATCAGTGAGTCGGGGGACAGGGACACAGATACGCAGTATTTT	CAISESGDRDTDTQYF
-	TRBV7-2	TRBD1	TRBJ2-7	TGTGCCAGCAGCTATGCCGGGACAGGACCCTTTGAGCAGTACTTC	CASSYAGTGPFEQYF
-	TRBV7-3	TRBD2	TRBJ2-3	TGTGCCAGCAGCGGAACTAGCGGGGCAACAGATACGCAGTATTTT	CASSGTSGATDTQYF
-	TRBV27	-	TRBJ1-1	TGTGCCAGCAGTTTACAGGGTCGGGCGAACACTGAAGCTTTCTTT	CASSLQGRANTEAFF
-	TRBV7-3	-	TRBJ2-2	TGTGCCAGCAGCCCGTGGGGCGGGGTGGAAACCGGGGAGCTGTTTTTT	CASSPWGGVETGELFF
-	TRBV19	TRBD1	TRBJ1-1	TGTGCCAGTAGTTGGACAGGGGAAACTGAAGCTTTCTTT	CASSWTGETEAFF
-	TRBV4-1	-	TRBJ1-1	TGCGCCAGCAGCCCCTATCACGGGAACACTGAAGCTTTCTTT	CASSPYHGNTEAFF
once	TRBV7-9	-	TRBJ1-1	TGTGCCAGCAGCTTAGACAGGTATGAAGCTTTCTTT	CASSLDRYEAFF
-	TRBV5-1	TRBD1	TRBJ1-1	TGCGCCAGCAGTGGAGAGGGGACAGGACCTGAAGCTTTCTTT	CASSGEGTGPEAFF
-	TRBV7-3	TRBD2	TRBJ2-1	TGTGCCAGCAGCTTAGGACTAGCCTACAATGAGCAGTTCTTC	CASSLGLAYNEQFF
-	TRBV6-5	-	TRBJ1-4	TGTGCCAGCAGACAGGGACGCGAAAAACTGTTTTTT	CASRQGREKLFF
-	TRBV19	-	TRBJ2-1	TGTGCCAGTAAGTGGGGAGGGAGACAGGCAAACAATGAGCAGTTCTTC	CASKWGGRQANNEQFF
-	TRBV11-1	TRBD1	TRBJ2-3	TGTGCCAGCAGCCCCACCACCGGGACAGGCTCCACAGATACGCAGTATTTT	CASSPTTGTGSTDTQYF
-	TRBV4-2	TRBD2	TRBJ2-1	TGTGCCAGCAGCCAAGATTGGACTAGCGGGACGGTCTACAATGAGCAGTTCTTC	CASSQDWTSGTVYNEQFF
-	TRBV4-2	-	TRBJ1-6	TGTGCCAGCAGCCTAGGGGAAACTAATTCACCCCTCCACTTT	CASSLGETNSPLHF
-	TRBV28	TRBD1	TRBJ2-5	TGTGCCAGCAGTTTGTTGGCACCAGGGGGCCAAGAGACCCAGTACTTC	CASSLLAPGGQETQYF
-	TRBV28	TRBD2	TRBJ2-1	TGTGCCAGCAGTTCCCGTCCGGGACTAGCGGGAACACTATCCAATGAGCAGTTCTTC	CASSSRPGLAGTLSNEQFF
-	TRBV27	-	TRBJ1-1	TGTGCCAGCAGTTTAGTACCGGGACTTGAAGCTTTCTTT	CASSLVPGLEAFF
-	TRBV18	-	TRBJ1-2	TGTGCCAGCTCACCCGGGGAGTCTCGGGTTATCTTC	CASSPGESRVIF